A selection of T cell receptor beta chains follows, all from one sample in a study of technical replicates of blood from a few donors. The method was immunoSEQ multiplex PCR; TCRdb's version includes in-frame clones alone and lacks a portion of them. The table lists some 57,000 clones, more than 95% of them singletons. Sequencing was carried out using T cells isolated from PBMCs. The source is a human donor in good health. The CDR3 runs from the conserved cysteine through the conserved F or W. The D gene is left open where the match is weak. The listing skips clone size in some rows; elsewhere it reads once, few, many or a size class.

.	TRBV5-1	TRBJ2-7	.	TGCGCCAGCAGTCGCCTAAAGACTTGGGTTTCTGAGGAGGCGTACGAGCAGTACTTC	CASSRLKTWVSEEAYEQYF
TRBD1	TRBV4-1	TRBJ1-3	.	TGCGCCAGCAGCCACCACGGAGACAGGGGGTCCTCTGGAAACACCATATATTTT	CASSHHGDRGSSGNTIYF
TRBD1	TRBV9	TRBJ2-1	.	TGTGCCAGCAGCGGTAAAGGGGGCGAGGGCAATGAGCAGTTCTTC	CASSGKGGEGNEQFF
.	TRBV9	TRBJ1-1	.	TGTGCCAGCAGCGCCAATGAAGCTTTCTTT	CASSANEAFF
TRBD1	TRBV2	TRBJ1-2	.	TGTGCCAGCAGTTTGCGGGGGACAGGGGATGGCTACACCTTC	CASSLRGTGDGYTF
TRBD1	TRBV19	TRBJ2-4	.	TGTGCCAGTAGTATAGGGACAGGGTTAGGGACCAAAAACATTCAGTACTTC	CASSIGTGLGTKNIQYF
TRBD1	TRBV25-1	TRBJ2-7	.	TGTGCCAGCAGTGACCCTAGGACAGGGGACGACGAGCAGTACTTC	CASSDPRTGDDEQYF
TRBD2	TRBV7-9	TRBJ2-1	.	TGTGCCAGCAGCTCACGGACTAGCGGGTCGCCGTTCTTC	CASSSRTSGSPFF
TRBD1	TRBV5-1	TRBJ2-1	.	TGCGCCAGCAGCTTGGGTGGGACAGGGGGTTACAATGAGCAGTTCTTC	CASSLGGTGGYNEQFF
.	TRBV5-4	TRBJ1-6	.	TGTGCCAGCAGCGGAAGGGAGGGGGGGTCACCCCTCCACTTT	CASSGREGGSPLHF
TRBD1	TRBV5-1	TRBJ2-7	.	TGCGCCAGCAGCCTAGGGACAGGGGGTCGGGACGAGCAGTACTTC	CASSLGTGGRDEQYF
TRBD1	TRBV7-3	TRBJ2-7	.	TGTGCCAGCAGCTTTGGGGACAGGGAGGAGCAGTACTTC	CASSFGDREEQYF
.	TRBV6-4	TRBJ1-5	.	TGTGCCAGCACCCCTTGGGAGTTCAATCAGCCCCAGCATTTT	CASTPWEFNQPQHF
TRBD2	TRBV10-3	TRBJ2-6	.	TGTGCCATCAGTGGGCGAACGGGGGGGTCCACTGGGGCCAACGTCCTGACTTTC	CAISGRTGGSTGANVLTF
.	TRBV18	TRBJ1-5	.	TGTGCCAGCTCACCAAGTCGGGTTTCGCAGCCCCAGCATTTT	CASSPSRVSQPQHF
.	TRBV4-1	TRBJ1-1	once	TGCGCCAGCAGCCAGATTAGAACAGGGTGGGGCACTGAAGCTTTCTTT	CASSQIRTGWGTEAFF
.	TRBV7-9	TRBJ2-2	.	TGTGCCAGCAGCCTACGTGGGGGCGTTAAGACCGGGGAGCTGTTTTTT	CASSLRGGVKTGELFF
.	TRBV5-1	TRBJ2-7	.	TGCGCCAGCAGCTTGGTGGGGAGTAAGCTCTACGAGCAGTACTTC	CASSLVGSKLYEQYF
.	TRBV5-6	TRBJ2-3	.	TGTGCCAGCAGCTGGGGGGGACAAGGGGTTGTGGATACGCAGTATTTT	CASSWGGQGVVDTQYF
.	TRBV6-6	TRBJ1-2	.	TGTGCCAGCACCCTTACAACGTCACAGGGCCAGGGCTACACCTTC	CASTLTTSQGQGYTF
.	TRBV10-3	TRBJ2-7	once	TGTGCCATCAGCCCCGACAAGAACTCCTACGAGCAGTACTTC	CAISPDKNSYEQYF
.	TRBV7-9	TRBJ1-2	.	TGTGCCAGCAGCGACTTGGGCTATGGCTACACCTTC	CASSDLGYGYTF
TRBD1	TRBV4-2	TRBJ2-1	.	TGTGCCAGCAGCCAAGGACAGGGTTACTCCTACAATGAGCAGTTCTTC	CASSQGQGYSYNEQFF
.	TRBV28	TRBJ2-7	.	TGTGCCAGCAGTCCTATCTCCTACGAGCAGTACTTC	CASSPISYEQYF
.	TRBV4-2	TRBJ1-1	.	TGTGCCAGCAGCCAAGACAGGGGTTGGGAAGCTTTCTTT	CASSQDRGWEAFF
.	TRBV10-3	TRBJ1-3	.	TGTGCCATCAGTGGGGAGATGGACAGAAACGTTCTTCTTTCTGGAAACACCATATATTTT	CAISGEMDRNVLLSGNTIYF